The 9 T cell receptor beta chains reported below all come from one sample, sequenced in a study of blood T cell repertoires in COVID-19. Sequencing used immunoSEQ multiplex PCR; TCRdb keeps in-frame clones, though not all of them. The sample lists 300,000 to 400,000 clones; approximately 87% were seen once. The sequenced sample consisted of peripheral blood. These receptors were collected from a woman aged 55-69 years with COVID-19, enrolled during active disease.

V and J are TRBV12-5 and TRBJ2-1, with 7 bases aligning to TRBD2. Trimming took 6 bases from V and 6 from J; bases not matched to a gene: 17. The CDR3 is 17 residues long. In germline, CDR1 is LGHNT, CDR2 FRNRAP. The CDR3 nucleotides are TGTGCTAGTGGACCTAGACTAGCTGGTCTGGTTTCCAATGAGCAGTTCTTC. Encoded protein: CASGPRLAGLVSNEQFF.

The rearrangement links TRBV5-1 to TRBJ2-5; D possibly corresponds to TRBD2 (6 bases). V shed 5 bases and J shed 5 bases, with 16 bases lying between them. This CDR3 spans 14 amino acids. Germline lookup yields CDR1 SGHRS and CDR2 YFSETQ. This CDR3 reads CASSKEGLWETQYF. DNA for the CDR3: TGCGCCAGCAGTAAGGAGGGGTTATGGGAGACCCAGTACTTC.

This clone showed up just once. The V and J genes are TRBV4-2 and TRBJ1-2; D not resolved. Germline loops: CDR1 LGHNA, CDR2 YNFKEQ. The V gene lost 1 base and the J gene lost 4 bases, with 13 bases spanning the gap. The CDR3 is made up of 15 amino acids. The DNA of the CDR3 is TGTGCCAGCAGCCAAGTTCCACAGCCCCCCTATGGCTACACCTTC. Translated: CASSQVPQPPYGYTF.

The rearrangement links TRBV6-2 or TRBV6-3 to TRBJ2-3; maybe TRBD1 (6 bases). Per the germline V gene, CDR1 is MNHEY and CDR2 is SVGEGT. The V and J ends lost 6 bases and 7 bases respectively, with 11 bases between them. The CDR3 has 12 amino acids. The CDR3, as DNA: TGTGCCAGCAGCCCCACAGGGTATACGCAGTATTTT. Translated, it gives CASSPTGYTQYF.

The V and J genes are TRBV2 and TRBJ2-3; unclear D gene. The CDR3 runs 14 residues. The V end lost 7 bases, the J end lost 0 bases, and 11 bases lay between the germline ends. CDR1 and CDR2 (germline): SNHLY, FYNNEI. CDR3 region: CASNSFLSTDTQYF. The CDR3, as DNA: TGTGCCAGCAACTCTTTCTTAAGCACAGATACGCAGTATTTT.

The V call is TRBV6-1, the J call TRBJ1-6, with 7 bases lining up with TRBD1. CDR1 and CDR2 (germline): MNHNS, SASEGT. This CDR3 spans 15 amino acids. The V gene end was trimmed by 1 base and the J gene end by 7 bases; junction bases not matched to a gene: 4. The CDR3 protein is CASSEENRGNSPLHF. As DNA, the CDR3 is TGTGCCAGCAGTGAAGAGAACAGGGGAAATTCACCCCTCCACTTT.

The chain recombines TRBV9 with TRBJ1-1, with D possibly being TRBD1 (6 bases). The V gene lost 3 bases and the J gene lost 0 bases, with 12 bases spanning the gap. CDR3 length equals 15 residues. Germline values: CDR1 SGDLS, CDR2 YYNGEE. The CDR3 spells CASSARDTLNTEAFF. In nucleotides, the CDR3 is TGTGCCAGCAGCGCGAGGGACACCCTGAACACTGAAGCTTTCTTT.

The chain joins TRBV28 to TRBJ1-4, with 8 bases identical to TRBD1. Unmatched junction bases numbered 6, after V lost 5 bases and J lost 4 bases. Germline lookup yields CDR1 MDHEN and CDR2 SYDVKM. There are 15 residues in the CDR3. The CDR3 region has the DNA TGTGCCAGCAGTCTTCAGGGGGCGAATAATGAAAAACTGTTTTTT. This translates into CASSLQGANNEKLFF.

The rearrangement uses TRBV5-4 and TRBJ2-5; 8 nucleotides align to TRBD2. The germline gives CDR1 SGHNT, CDR2 YYREEE (reference sequence). The CDR3 has 15 residues. The junction had 10 bases not matched to a gene; V was cut back by 4 bases and J by 5 bases. The CDR3 loop is CASSQDGLARETQYF. Written as DNA, the CDR3 is TGTGCCAGCAGCCAAGACGGACTAGCCCGGGAGACCCAGTACTTC.